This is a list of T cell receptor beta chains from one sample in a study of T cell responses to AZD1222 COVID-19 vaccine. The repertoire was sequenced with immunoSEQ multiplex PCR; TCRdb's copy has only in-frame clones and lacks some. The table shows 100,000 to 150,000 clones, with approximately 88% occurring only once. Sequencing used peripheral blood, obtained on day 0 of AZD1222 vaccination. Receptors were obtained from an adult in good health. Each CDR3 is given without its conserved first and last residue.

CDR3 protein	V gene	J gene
ASTPRDRVNYGYT	TRBV19	TRBJ1-2
ASSLDIVSSYEQY	TRBV5-5	TRBJ2-7
ASSQDDRAGS	TRBV14	TRBJ1-2
ASRGGSSYNSPLH	TRBV6-5	TRBJ1-6
ASSPGTNEKLF	TRBV6-5	TRBJ1-4
ASSEALGTGFYEQY	TRBV6-1	TRBJ2-7
AWSVLPSRGYT	TRBV30	TRBJ1-2
ASSEGTDGNEKLF	TRBV6-1	TRBJ1-4
ASSPSGAGYNEQF	TRBV7-9	TRBJ2-1
ASSQEGQGISYGYT	TRBV3-1/TRBV3-2	TRBJ1-2
ASSSRDRLNTEAF	TRBV11-2	TRBJ1-1
ASSTPGHSYEQY	TRBV6-2/TRBV6-3	TRBJ2-7
SARGHYEQY	TRBV20-1	TRBJ2-7
ATSREVGQGSPLH	TRBV15	TRBJ1-6
ASEQGGSTEAF	TRBV6-5	TRBJ1-1
ASSSPLGTPDYHEQY	TRBV11-2	TRBJ2-7
ASSKGTGDPSYEQY	TRBV9	TRBJ2-7
ASSLGDPTEAF	TRBV28	TRBJ1-1
ASSLWGRAGQPQH	TRBV19	TRBJ1-5
ASSLMSTEAF	TRBV12-3/TRBV12-4	TRBJ1-1
ASSPQRGALQETQY	TRBV18	TRBJ2-5
ASSSTSTGMNTEAF	TRBV6-2/TRBV6-3	TRBJ1-1
ASSSGTPTNEKLF	TRBV28	TRBJ1-4
ASSPWEEGGANYGYT	TRBV18	TRBJ1-2
ASSLGGGLADTQY	TRBV19	TRBJ2-3
ASSERRGGVKNTEAF	TRBV25-1	TRBJ1-1
ATSRAAFQETQY	TRBV15	TRBJ2-5
ASSPRTGWGDSPLH	TRBV5-4	TRBJ1-6
ASSPSSAGPNEKLF	TRBV6-6	TRBJ1-4
ASSVDPGGTYNEQF	TRBV9	TRBJ2-1
ASSLSEYTDTQY	TRBV5-4	TRBJ2-3
SVAGGTYNEQF	TRBV29-1	TRBJ2-1
ASSTPDRGVTANYGYT	TRBV4-1	TRBJ1-2
ASSVQGIEQY	TRBV6-4	TRBJ2-7
ASSYGVLGETQY	TRBV6-5	TRBJ2-5
ASRLAGTYEQY	TRBV6-5	TRBJ2-7
ASSYQGSPRGYT	TRBV6-5	TRBJ1-2
ASQHQGEDTQY	TRBV5-8	TRBJ2-3
SSRRNTEAF	TRBV29-1	TRBJ1-1
ASSPLGTWGEQF	TRBV3-1/TRBV3-2	TRBJ2-1
ASSLGLDVNQNTDTQY	TRBV7-9	TRBJ2-3
ASSTLIGTEAF	TRBV6-5	TRBJ1-1
ASSYTGRAYEQY	TRBV7-2	TRBJ2-7
ASRTGGSGGELF	TRBV28	TRBJ2-2
ATSALAGGSYEQY	TRBV24-1	TRBJ2-7
ASSESGGQYYGYT	TRBV25-1	TRBJ1-2
ASSSGTGNEKLF	TRBV7-6	TRBJ1-4
ASSPGWDYSYNEQF	TRBV5-1	TRBJ2-1
ASSFRQGNYGYT	TRBV18	TRBJ1-2
ASQRQAFYTEAF	TRBV19	TRBJ1-1
ASSQEGDSGANVLT	TRBV4-2	TRBJ2-6
ASSLGGEGEWNEQF	TRBV11-2	TRBJ2-1
ASSSSGSVETQY	TRBV27	TRBJ2-5
ASSLVGPNTGANVLT	TRBV5-1	TRBJ2-6
ASRGGNYEQY	TRBV7-8	TRBJ2-7
ASSQRTQIHYGYT	TRBV16	TRBJ1-2
ASSLAGSGGNYGYT	TRBV7-2	TRBJ1-2
ASRNPQGFGYT	TRBV6-5	TRBJ1-2
ASSLRLAGGPGEQY	TRBV7-8	TRBJ2-7